This T cell receptor beta chain appears in the sequencing data of a study of radiation and T cells in renal cell carcinoma. On the study more broadly: Nephrectomy followed 15 Gy stereotactic body radiation by 4 weeks.

This clone has just one count. V shed 4 bases and J shed 2 bases, with 11 bases lying between them. This CDR3 region has 14 residues. Germline values: CDR1 MNHEY, CDR2 SVGAGI. Measured with immunoSEQ multiplex PCR; TCRdb has only the in-frame clones, and not every one. The sample contains 110,000 to 150,000 clones, 70% to 90% of which appear only once. This sample's time point: baseline pretreatment blood. Described treatment: 15 Gy SBRT to primary tumor, nephrectomy 4 weeks later. Blood was sampled at baseline, 2 weeks and 4 weeks after SBRT. This receptor was identified in a woman in her forties or fifties with renal cell carcinoma. This sample comprised blood, obtained from a patient whose treatment included radiotherapy and nephrectomy. The J gene is TRBJ1-2, the V gene TRBV6-5, with D possibly matching TRBD1 (6 bases). CDR3 DNA sequence: TGTGCCAGCAGTTTAACCAGGGGAAACTATGGCTACACCTTC. It encodes CASSLTRGNYGYTF.